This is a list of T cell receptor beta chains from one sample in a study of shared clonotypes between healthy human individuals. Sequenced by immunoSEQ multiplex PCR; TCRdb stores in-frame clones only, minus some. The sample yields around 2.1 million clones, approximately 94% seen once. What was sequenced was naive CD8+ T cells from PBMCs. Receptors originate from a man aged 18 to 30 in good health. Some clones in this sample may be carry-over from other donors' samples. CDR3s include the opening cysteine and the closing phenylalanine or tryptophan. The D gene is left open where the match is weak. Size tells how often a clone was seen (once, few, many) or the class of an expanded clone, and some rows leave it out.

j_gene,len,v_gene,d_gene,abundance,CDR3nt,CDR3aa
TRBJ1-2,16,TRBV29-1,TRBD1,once,TGCAGCGTTGAAGATATCCGGGACAGGGGAAAGTATGGCTACACCTTC,CSVEDIRDRGKYGYTF
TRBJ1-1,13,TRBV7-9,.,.,TGTGCCAGCAGCTCCCTATGGAGCGGGGAAGCTTTCTTT,CASSSLWSGEAFF
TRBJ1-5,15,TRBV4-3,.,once,TGCGCCAGCAGCCAAGATACAGGGCGCAATCAGCCCCAGCATTTT,CASSQDTGRNQPQHF
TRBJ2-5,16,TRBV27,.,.,TGTGCCAGCAGTTCGGTGGGGGGGGGCGATGGGGAGACCCAGTACTTC,CASSSVGGGDGETQYF
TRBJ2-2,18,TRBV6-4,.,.,TGTGCCAGCAGTGACTCGGGTCCAGACACCTCGAACACCGGGGAGCTGTTTTTT,CASSDSGPDTSNTGELFF
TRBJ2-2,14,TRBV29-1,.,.,TGCAGCGTTGTGCAGGGTCTAGCTACCGGGGAGCTGTTTTTT,CSVVQGLATGELFF
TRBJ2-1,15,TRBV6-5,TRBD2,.,TGTGCCAGCAGTTACTCGACTCCAGCGGGAGAAGAGCAGTTCTTC,CASSYSTPAGEEQFF
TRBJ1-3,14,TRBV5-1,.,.,TGCGCCAGCAGCTTGGCATCGTCTGGAAACACCATATATTTT,CASSLASSGNTIYF
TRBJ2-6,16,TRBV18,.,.,TGTGCCAGCTCACCACCGAAGGGGCGTGGGGCCAACGTCCTGACTTTC,CASSPPKGRGANVLTF
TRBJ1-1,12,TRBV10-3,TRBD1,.,TGTGCCTCAATGACAGGGGGCACTGAAGCTTTCTTT,CASMTGGTEAFF
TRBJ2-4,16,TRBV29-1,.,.,TGCAGCGCCGCCCTCGCGGGATTAGGCGGCCAAAACATTCAGTACTTC,CSAALAGLGGQNIQYF
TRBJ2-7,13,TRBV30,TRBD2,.,TGTGCCTGGCAGAAAGCTAGCGGATACGAGCAGTACTTC,CAWQKASGYEQYF
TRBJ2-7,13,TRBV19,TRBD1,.,TGTGCCAGTACCGGGACAGGGGGCTACGGGCAGTACTTC,CASTGTGGYGQYF
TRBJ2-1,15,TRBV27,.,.,TGTGCCAGCAGTTTAGTTGAGGGGTCCTACAATGAGCAGTTCTTC,CASSLVEGSYNEQFF
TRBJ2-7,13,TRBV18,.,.,TGTGCCAGCTCACCGGGGTCTTACTACGAGCAGTACTTC,CASSPGSYYEQYF
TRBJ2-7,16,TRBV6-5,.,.,TGTGCCAGCAGTTACTCGGAGGGGACAGCCTATTACGAGCAGTACTTC,CASSYSEGTAYYEQYF
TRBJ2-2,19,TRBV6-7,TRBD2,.,TGTGCCAGCAGCCTCGGCGGCGGGAGGGTCGTCCCAAACACCGGGGAGCTGTTTTTT,CASSLGGGRVVPNTGELFF
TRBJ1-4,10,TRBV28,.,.,TGTGCCAGTCATGGTGAAAAACTGTTTTTT,CASHGEKLFF
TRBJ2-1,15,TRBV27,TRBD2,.,TGTGCCAGCAGTTTTAGGCTAGCGGGACACAATGAGCAGTTCTTC,CASSFRLAGHNEQFF
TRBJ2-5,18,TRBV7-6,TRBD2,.,TGTGCCAGCAGCTTAGCGGGGCCGGTAGCGGGGGAAGGAGAGACCCAGTACTTC,CASSLAGPVAGEGETQYF
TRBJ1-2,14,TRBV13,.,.,TGTGCCAGCAGCACCCGAGGGCAGGGTGATGGCTACACCTTC,CASSTRGQGDGYTF
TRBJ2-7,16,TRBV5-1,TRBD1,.,TGCGCCAGCAGCGAAACCGGGACAGTGAGCTCCTACGAGCAGTACTTC,CASSETGTVSSYEQYF
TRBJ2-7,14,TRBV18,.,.,TGTGCCAGCTCACCACCGGTCAGGGTTTACGAGCAGTACTTC,CASSPPVRVYEQYF
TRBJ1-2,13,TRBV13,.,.,TGTGCCAGCAGCTTACTGGGTGACTATGGCTACACCTTC,CASSLLGDYGYTF
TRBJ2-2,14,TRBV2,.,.,TGTGCCACCCAGATCACAGGTTACACCGGGGAGCTGTTTTTT,CATQITGYTGELFF
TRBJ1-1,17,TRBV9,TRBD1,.,TGTGCCAGCAGCGTAGAGGGAGGGGTGACAGGGGACACTGAAGCTTTCTTT,CASSVEGGVTGDTEAFF
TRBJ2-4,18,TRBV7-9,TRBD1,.,TGTGCCAGCAGCTCGTCCCGGGACAGGGGGGAACGGGGCAACATTCAGTACTTC,CASSSSRDRGERGNIQYF
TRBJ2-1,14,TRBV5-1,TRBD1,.,TGCGCCAGCGCTGGGGGGACAGGGGCCAATGAGCAGTTCTTC,CASAGGTGANEQFF
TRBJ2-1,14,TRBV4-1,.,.,TGCGCCAGCAGCCAAGATGGCCGGGGCAATGAGCAGTTCTTC,CASSQDGRGNEQFF
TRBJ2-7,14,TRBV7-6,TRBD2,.,TGTGCCAGCAGCTTAGGGGGACTAGCTTACGAGCAGTACTTC,CASSLGGLAYEQYF
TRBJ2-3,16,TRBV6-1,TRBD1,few,TGTGCCAGCAGTGAATGGGACAGCAGTCCCACAGATACGCAGTATTTT,CASSEWDSSPTDTQYF
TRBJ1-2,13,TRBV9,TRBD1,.,TGTGCCAGCAGCGTGGACAGGGGATATGGCTACACCTTC,CASSVDRGYGYTF
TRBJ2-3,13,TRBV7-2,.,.,TGTGCCAGCAGCTCCATGGGCTTCGATACGCAGTATTTT,CASSSMGFDTQYF
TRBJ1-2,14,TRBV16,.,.,TGTGCCAGCTTCACGCGGGGGGCCAGTGTGGGCTACACCTTC,CASFTRGASVGYTF
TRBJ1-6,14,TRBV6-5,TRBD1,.,TGTGCCAGCAGTTCAGGGACAGATAATTCACCCCTCCACTTT,CASSSGTDNSPLHF
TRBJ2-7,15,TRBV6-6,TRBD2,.,TGTGCCAGCTCTACCCTAGGGCTAGCGGGAGTCGAGCAGTACTTC,CASSTLGLAGVEQYF
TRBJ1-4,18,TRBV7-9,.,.,TGTGCCAGCAGCTTAGCGTACACCCCAGACTGGGAGAGTGAAAAACTGTTTTTT,CASSLAYTPDWESEKLFF